This T cell receptor (beta chain) is from a study of cytomegalovirus exposure and HLA in healthy donors. Germline CDR1 SEHNR, CDR2 FQNEAQ (reference sequence). CDR3 length: 14 amino acids. V was trimmed by 1 base and J by 2 bases, leaving 7 bases between them. Primers included in the PCR were 60 Vbeta and 13 Jbeta primers. Profiling relied on immunoSEQ multiplex PCR, and the TCRdb table lists in-frame clones only, not all of them. Of around 130,000 clones in the sample, roughly 80% were seen once. Sequencing used PBMCs. This clonotype was sampled from a male donor in good health and CMV-seronegative. This chain links TRBV7-9 with TRBJ2-3; D uncertain. DNA for the CDR3: TGTGCCAGCAGCTTAGGGCACAACACAGATACGCAGTATTTT. Its protein is CASSLGHNTDTQYF. The variable domain in full, with the rest retrieved from reference TRBV7-9 and TRBJ2-3, is DTGVSQNPRHKITKRGQNVTFRCDPISEHNRLYWYRQTLGQGPEFLTYFQNEAQLEKSRLLSDRFSAERPKGSFSTLEIQRTEQGDSAMYLCASSLGHNTDTQYFGPGTRLTVL.